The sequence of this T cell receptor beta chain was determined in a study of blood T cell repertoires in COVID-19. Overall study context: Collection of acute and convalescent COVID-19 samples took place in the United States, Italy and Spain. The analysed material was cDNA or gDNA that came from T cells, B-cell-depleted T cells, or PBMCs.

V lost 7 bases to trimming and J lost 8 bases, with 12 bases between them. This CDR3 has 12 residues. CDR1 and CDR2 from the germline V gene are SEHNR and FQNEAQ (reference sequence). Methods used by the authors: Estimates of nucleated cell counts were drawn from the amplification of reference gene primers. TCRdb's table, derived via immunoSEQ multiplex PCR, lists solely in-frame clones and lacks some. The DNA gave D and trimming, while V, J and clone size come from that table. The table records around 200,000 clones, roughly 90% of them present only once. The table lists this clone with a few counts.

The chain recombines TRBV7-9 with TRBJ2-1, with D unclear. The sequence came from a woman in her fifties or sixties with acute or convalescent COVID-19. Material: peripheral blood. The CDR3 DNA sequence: TGTGCCAGCACCCCTAATGCGGATGAGCAGTTCTTC. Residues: CASTPNADEQFF.